Listed below are T cell receptor beta chains from one sample, sequenced in a study of blood T cell repertoires in COVID-19. Sequencing used immunoSEQ multiplex PCR; TCRdb keeps in-frame clones, though not all of them. The sample holds more than 70,000 clones; roughly nine tenths are singletons and the top ten take around 4.5%. The sample was peripheral blood. The receptors were gathered from a man aged 50 to 60 with active or convalescent COVID-19. The CDR3 runs from the conserved cysteine through the conserved F or W. D genes are given only for firm matches. Rows give clone size only sometimes, using once, few, many, or a class for an expanded clone.

D: -; size: few; V: TRBV15; J: TRBJ1-2; DNA: TGTGCCACCAGCAGACCGGGGATTAACTATGGCTACACCTTC; CDR3: CATSRPGINYGYTF
D: -; size: -; V: TRBV15; J: TRBJ1-1; DNA: TGTGCCACCAGCATAGGGAGTACCGAAGCTTTCTTT; CDR3: CATSIGSTEAFF
D: TRBD1; size: -; V: TRBV18; J: TRBJ1-5; DNA: TGTGCCAGCTCACCAGGACAGGGGGATCATCAGCCCCAGCATTTT; CDR3: CASSPGQGDHQPQHF
D: TRBD1; size: -; V: TRBV7-9; J: TRBJ2-3; DNA: TGTGCCAGCAGCACAGGGACAGGGGGCGCAGATACGCAGTATTTT; CDR3: CASSTGTGGADTQYF
D: TRBD1; size: -; V: TRBV2; J: TRBJ1-2; DNA: TGTGCCAGCGAAAGATCTCCGGGACAGGGGGCGAGTGGCTACACCTTC; CDR3: CASERSPGQGASGYTF
D: -; size: once; V: TRBV28; J: TRBJ1-2; DNA: TGTGCCAGCAGTCGCCAGGGTCTCTATGGCTACACCTTC; CDR3: CASSRQGLYGYTF
D: TRBD1; size: -; V: TRBV7-2; J: TRBJ1-6; DNA: TGTGCCAGCAGCTTGGACAGGTCAAATTCACCCCTCCACTTT; CDR3: CASSLDRSNSPLHF
D: TRBD1; size: few; V: TRBV5-1; J: TRBJ2-1; DNA: TGCGCCAGCAGCTTCGTGGGGCAGGGGGTCAATGAGCAGTTCTTC; CDR3: CASSFVGQGVNEQFF
D: TRBD1; size: -; V: TRBV3-1/TRBV3-2; J: TRBJ2-4; DNA: TGTGCCAGCAGCCAAGTGACAGGGGCCAAAAACATTCAGTACTTC; CDR3: CASSQVTGAKNIQYF
D: -; size: -; V: TRBV2; J: TRBJ1-5; DNA: TGTGCCAGCACTCCCGGGACTTCTGGGGGCAATCAGCCCCAGCATTTT; CDR3: CASTPGTSGGNQPQHF
D: -; size: -; V: TRBV2; J: TRBJ2-7; DNA: TGTGCCAGCACAGGGGAGGGCTACGAGCAGTACTTC; CDR3: CASTGEGYEQYF
D: -; size: -; V: TRBV19; J: TRBJ1-1; DNA: TGTGCCAGTAGTATACAGGGGTGGAGCACTGAAGCTTTCTTT; CDR3: CASSIQGWSTEAFF
D: TRBD1; size: few; V: TRBV27; J: TRBJ2-2; DNA: TGTGCCAGCAGTTTAGGGACAGTAGCGACCGGGGAGCTGTTTTTT; CDR3: CASSLGTVATGELFF
D: TRBD1; size: few; V: TRBV7-2; J: TRBJ1-3; DNA: TGTGCCAGCAGCTCCAGGGGGGCCTCTGGAAACACCATATATTTT; CDR3: CASSSRGASGNTIYF
D: TRBD1; size: -; V: TRBV7-8; J: TRBJ1-2; DNA: TGTGCCAGCAGCTTAATAGGGACAGCGGCTGGGACCGATGGCTACACCTTC; CDR3: CASSLIGTAAGTDGYTF
D: TRBD2; size: -; V: TRBV2; J: TRBJ2-5; DNA: TGTGCCAGCAGTGTGGAGCGGGGGGGCCAGGAGACCCAGTACTTC; CDR3: CASSVERGGQETQYF
D: -; size: -; V: TRBV20-1; J: TRBJ1-2; DNA: TGCAGTGCTAGCACAAACTATGGCTACACCTTC; CDR3: CSASTNYGYTF
D: -; size: -; V: TRBV7-2; J: TRBJ1-4; DNA: TGTGCCAGCAGACAGGGAGGGGGGGGATATAATGAAAAACTGTTTTTT; CDR3: CASRQGGGGYNEKLFF
D: -; size: -; V: TRBV12-3/TRBV12-4; J: TRBJ1-5; DNA: TGTGCCAGCAGTGCGTATAGCAATCAGCCCCAGCATTTT; CDR3: CASSAYSNQPQHF
D: -; size: -; V: TRBV5-4; J: TRBJ2-3; DNA: TGTGCCAGCAGCCTCGGGAATATAGGACCAGATACGCAGTATTTT; CDR3: CASSLGNIGPDTQYF
D: TRBD2; size: -; V: TRBV2; J: TRBJ2-1; DNA: TGTGCCAGCAGTGACTTAGGACTAGCGGACTACAATGAGCAGTTCTTC; CDR3: CASSDLGLADYNEQFF
D: -; size: -; V: TRBV5-1; J: TRBJ2-7; DNA: TGCGCCAGCAGCTGGGACAACTCCTACGAGCAGTACTTC; CDR3: CASSWDNSYEQYF
D: TRBD1; size: -; V: TRBV3-1/TRBV3-2; J: TRBJ1-2; DNA: TGTGCCAGCAGCGTGGGACAGGGGGCATTAGCTAACTATGGCTACACCTTC; CDR3: CASSVGQGALANYGYTF
D: -; size: -; V: TRBV6-2/TRBV6-3; J: TRBJ1-5; DNA: TGTGCCAGCAGTTCTAAGTCGGGGGTCGGCAATCAGCCCCAGCATTTT; CDR3: CASSSKSGVGNQPQHF
D: -; size: -; V: TRBV2; J: TRBJ2-2; DNA: TGTGCCAGCAGTGGGGAACAGGCGGGGACCGGGGAGCTGTTTTTT; CDR3: CASSGEQAGTGELFF
D: TRBD1; size: -; V: TRBV5-1; J: TRBJ2-2; DNA: TGCGCCAGCAGGGACAGGGGAAACACCGGGGAGCTGTTTTTT; CDR3: CASRDRGNTGELFF
D: TRBD1; size: -; V: TRBV7-6; J: TRBJ1-1; DNA: TGTGCCAGCAGCTTAGGGACAGGGAACACTGAAGCTTTCTTT; CDR3: CASSLGTGNTEAFF
D: -; size: few; V: TRBV30; J: TRBJ2-2; DNA: TGTGCCTGGAGTACGGGACAGAACACCGGGGAGCTGTTTTTT; CDR3: CAWSTGQNTGELFF
D: -; size: -; V: TRBV6-4; J: TRBJ1-4; DNA: TGTGCCAGCAGTGAAGGACAAGGTGAAAAACTGTTTTTT; CDR3: CASSEGQGEKLFF
D: TRBD2; size: -; V: TRBV6-2/TRBV6-3; J: TRBJ2-1; DNA: TGTGCCAGCAGTTACTCGACGGGGGGGTACAATGAGCAGTTCTTC; CDR3: CASSYSTGGYNEQFF
D: -; size: -; V: TRBV14; J: TRBJ1-1; DNA: TGTGCCAGCAGCCGTACCGGGACAAGAAGAAACACTGAAGCTTTCTTT; CDR3: CASSRTGTRRNTEAFF
D: -; size: -; V: TRBV11-2; J: TRBJ2-5; DNA: TGTGCCAGCAGGCGTCCGGGTCAGCAAGAGACCCAGTACTTC; CDR3: CASRRPGQQETQYF
D: TRBD2; size: -; V: TRBV28; J: TRBJ2-7; DNA: TGTGCCAGCAGTTTTGGGGGGGGACGTTCCTACGAGCAGTACTTC; CDR3: CASSFGGGRSYEQYF
D: -; size: few; V: TRBV5-6; J: TRBJ2-2; DNA: TGTGCCAGCAGCTTCGCAAACACGAACACCGGGGAGCTGTTTTTT; CDR3: CASSFANTNTGELFF
D: TRBD2; size: -; V: TRBV29-1; J: TRBJ2-2; DNA: TGCAGCGCAAGGACTAGCTGGGACACCGGGGAGCTGTTTTTT; CDR3: CSARTSWDTGELFF
D: -; size: -; V: TRBV15; J: TRBJ2-5; DNA: TGTGCCACCAGCAGAGACAGGGGTCAAGAGACCCAGTACTTC; CDR3: CATSRDRGQETQYF
D: -; size: -; V: TRBV6-1; J: TRBJ2-5; DNA: TGTGCCAGCAGTGAATTTGGACAGTTCCAAGAGACCCAGTACTTC; CDR3: CASSEFGQFQETQYF